In this sample, the clone carrying this T cell receptor (beta chain) turned up a few times. The data belong to a study of human T cells and chemical hapten exposure. TCRdb reprocessed the RACE reads via MiXCR and lists one record per CDR3 protein. The table lists roughly 50,000 distinct CDR3 sequences, 8% to 13% of them singletons. CDR1 and CDR2 (germline): ENHRY, SYGVKD. CDR3 size: 11 residues. V was cut by 10 bases and J by 1 base, with 7 bases left in between. Time point here: patch test 1, 2 weeks after DPC sensitization. Treatment denoted: therapeutic diphenylcyclopropenone sensitization with weekly scalp DPC. Before extraction, the whole blood was not fractionated, and total RNA was taken from it.

This TCR was recovered from a woman in her thirties or forties with alopecia areata. Some clones in this sample may be carry-over from other donors' samples. Sequencing was performed on whole blood, taken in connection with sensitization to the hapten diphenylcyclopropenone (DPC). V and J are TRBV10-3 and TRBJ1-1; the D is unclear. CDR3 DNA: TGTGCCACCTCAACGAACACTGAAGCTTTCTTT. Translated, it gives CATSTNTEAFF.